These T cell receptor beta chains were read from a single sample in a study of cytomegalovirus exposure and HLA in healthy donors. Here immunoSEQ multiplex PCR was the method, and the copy in TCRdb shows in-frame clones only, minus some. The sample records about 140,000 clones, around 68% being singletons. Sample: PBMCs. Every receptor here comes from a man aged 25 to 40 in good health and CMV-seropositive. CDR3s include the opening cysteine and the closing phenylalanine or tryptophan. A D gene is named only where the DNA matches it firmly. Only some rows state a clone size, as once, few, many or a class for expanded clones.

d_gene	abundance	v_gene	j_gene	CDR3nt	CDR3aa
NA	NA	TRBV28	TRBJ2-7	TGTGCCAGCGGCCCACCCTACGAGCAGTACTTC	CASGPPYEQYF
NA	NA	TRBV9	TRBJ2-2	TGTGCCAGCAGCGACCCCCGACTGCAAGGCACCGGGGAGCTGTTTTTT	CASSDPRLQGTGELFF
NA	NA	TRBV25-1	TRBJ1-5	TGTGCCAGCAGTGAAGGGCGGGGGGACGTTGATCAGCCCCAGCATTTT	CASSEGRGDVDQPQHF
TRBD2	NA	TRBV9	TRBJ2-2	TGTGCCAGCAGCAACCCACTAGCGGAAAACACCGGGGAGCTGTTTTTT	CASSNPLAENTGELFF
NA	few	TRBV11-3	TRBJ1-2	TGTGCCAGCAGCTCATCCCTCCGGGGCTACACCTTC	CASSSSLRGYTF
NA	NA	TRBV29-1	TRBJ2-5	TGCAGCGTTAGTCCCGAGCCCAAAGAGACCCAGTACTTC	CSVSPEPKETQYF
TRBD1	few	TRBV2	TRBJ2-7	TGTGCCAGCAGAGCGACAGGGGCGGTCTGGCAGTACTTC	CASRATGAVWQYF
TRBD1	NA	TRBV5-6	TRBJ1-1	TGTGCCAGCAGCCTCGGACAGGGAAGGTGGGCTTTCTTT	CASSLGQGRWAFF
NA	NA	TRBV2	TRBJ2-1	TGTGCCAGCAAGGGGGGGGGTTACAATGAGCAGTTCTTC	CASKGGGYNEQFF
TRBD1	NA	TRBV19	TRBJ2-7	TGTGCCAGTAGATCCGGGACAGGGGCCACCTACGAGCAGTACTTC	CASRSGTGATYEQYF
NA	NA	TRBV14	TRBJ2-2	TGTGCCAGCAGCCATATAACTAGCACTAACACCGGGGAGCTGTTTTTT	CASSHITSTNTGELFF
TRBD1	NA	TRBV5-1	TRBJ2-3	TGCGCCAGCAGCTGGAACCGGGACAGATACACAGATACGCAGTATTTT	CASSWNRDRYTDTQYF
NA	NA	TRBV5-1	TRBJ2-1	TGCGCCAGCAGCTTGGGGTTCGGGATCGGGAATGAGCAGTTCTTC	CASSLGFGIGNEQFF
NA	NA	TRBV19	TRBJ2-2	TGTGCCAGTAGTGTACAGAACACCGGGGAGCTGTTTTTT	CASSVQNTGELFF
TRBD2	few	TRBV28	TRBJ2-3	TGTGCCAGCAGCCGGCTAGCGGGAGAGACAGATACGCAGTATTTT	CASSRLAGETDTQYF
NA	NA	TRBV9	TRBJ1-4	TGTGCCAGCAGCGTAGTCGGTGAGGGAAAACTGTTTTTT	CASSVVGEGKLFF
NA	few	TRBV5-4	TRBJ2-3	TGTGCCAGCAGCTTGGTTAACGCGTTAGCCGGGACGCAGTATTTT	CASSLVNALAGTQYF
TRBD2	NA	TRBV6-1	TRBJ2-7	TGTGCCAGCAGTGAAGCGGCTTCTCTAGCGGTCCCCTACGAGCAGTACTTC	CASSEAASLAVPYEQYF
TRBD1	NA	TRBV4-1	TRBJ2-3	TGCGCCAGCAGCCAAGATACCGGGACAGGGGATTCAGATACGCAGTATTTT	CASSQDTGTGDSDTQYF
TRBD2	NA	TRBV27	TRBJ2-3	TGTGCCAGCAGTCGTGTGGGCGGGGGGGCAGATACGCAGTATTTT	CASSRVGGGADTQYF
NA	NA	TRBV25-1	TRBJ2-7	TGTGCCAGCAGGTCCGTCTACGAGCAGTACTTC	CASRSVYEQYF
TRBD1	NA	TRBV5-8	TRBJ1-2	TGTGCCATCCCCCCGGGGACAGGGAGGACCTTC	CAIPPGTGRTF
NA	NA	TRBV30	TRBJ1-2	TGTGCCTGGATCCATCAGGGATCTAACTATGGCTACACCTTC	CAWIHQGSNYGYTF
NA	NA	TRBV11-3	TRBJ2-2	TGTGCCAGCAGCCTTGGGAGCGGGAACACCGGGGAGCTGTTTTTT	CASSLGSGNTGELFF
NA	NA	TRBV5-1	TRBJ1-3	TGCGCCAGCAGCGAGGGCAGGGGACCAACTGGAAACACCATATATTTT	CASSEGRGPTGNTIYF
TRBD1	NA	TRBV27	TRBJ2-5	TGTGCCAGCAGTCCTGAACAGGGGAAGGAGACCCAGTACTTC	CASSPEQGKETQYF
NA	NA	TRBV4-2	TRBJ2-7	TGTGCCAGCAGCCAAGGTCTAGCGTTCTCCAGCTCCTACGAGCAGTACTTC	CASSQGLAFSSSYEQYF
NA	NA	TRBV28	TRBJ1-1	TGTGCCAGCAGGCCCGCCAGGGAAAGGGTGAACACTGAAGCTTTCTTT	CASRPARERVNTEAFF
TRBD1	NA	TRBV18	TRBJ1-3	TGTGCCAGCTCACCTGGGACAGGGCCGGGAAACACCATATATTTT	CASSPGTGPGNTIYF
NA	NA	TRBV19	TRBJ1-1	TGTGCCAGTAGTATTCCCACGGGGGGGGTGTTAGGGGTACCAAACACTGAAGCTTTCTTT	CASSIPTGGVLGVPNTEAFF
NA	NA	TRBV28	TRBJ1-4	TGTGCCAGCAGTTTAGCCGACATGTTGAGTGAAAAACTGTTTTTT	CASSLADMLSEKLFF